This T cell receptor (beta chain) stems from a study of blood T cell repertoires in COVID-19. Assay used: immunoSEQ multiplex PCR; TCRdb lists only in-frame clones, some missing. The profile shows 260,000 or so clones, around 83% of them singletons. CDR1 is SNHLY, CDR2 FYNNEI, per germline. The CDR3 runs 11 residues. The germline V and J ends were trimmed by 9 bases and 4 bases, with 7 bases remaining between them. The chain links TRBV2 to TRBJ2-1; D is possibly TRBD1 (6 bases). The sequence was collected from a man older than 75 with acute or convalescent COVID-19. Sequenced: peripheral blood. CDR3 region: CASTGYNEQFF. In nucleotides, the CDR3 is TGTGCCAGTACAGGGTACAATGAGCAGTTCTTC.